This T cell receptor beta chain was sequenced in a study of naive and memory T cell subsets. Four subsets defined by CD45RA and CD27 were sorted after CD3, CD4, CD8 and live/dead staining. CDR1 and CDR2 from the germline V gene are SEHNR and FQNEAQ (reference sequence). Trimming removed 1 base from V and 8 bases from J, with 5 bases in between. The CDR3 is 12 residues long. Both TRBC1 and TRBC2 were covered by a beta constant-region primer of two equimolar oligonucleotides. The ligated cDNA underwent four PCR rounds using SP2 and nested alpha and beta constant-region primers. Each CDR3 protein is one row after TCRdb ran MiXCR on the UMI-ligation and nested PCR reads. The sample gives approximately 150,000 distinct CDR3 sequences, about 20% of which show up once; 0.6% to 0.8% is in the top ten. This clonotype was seen many times. Its cognate antigen is unknown. Study-wide points: Naive repertoires, especially CD8, held a few larger clonotypes, possibly memory cells re-expressing CD45RA.

The source is a human donor in good health. Sequencing was carried out using naive CD8+ T cells from blood. This chain connects TRBV7-9 to TRBJ1-4, with D uncertain. CDR3 residues: CASSLDGEKLFF. The CDR3 region has the DNA TGTGCCAGCAGCTTAGATGGAGAAAAACTGTTTTTT.